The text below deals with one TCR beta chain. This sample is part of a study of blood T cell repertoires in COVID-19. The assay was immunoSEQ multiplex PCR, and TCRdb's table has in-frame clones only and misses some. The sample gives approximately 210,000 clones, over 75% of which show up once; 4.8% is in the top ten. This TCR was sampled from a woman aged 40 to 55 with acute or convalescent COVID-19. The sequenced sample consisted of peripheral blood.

The DNA of the CDR3 is TGTGCCAGCAGTTACTCGGGGGGGCTGGAAGGCTACACCTTC. Residues: CASSYSGGLEGYTF. The rearrangement uses TRBV6-6 and TRBJ1-2, with D possibly TRBD1 on 6 matching bases. V gave up 0 bases and J gave up 8 bases, with 13 bases separating them. The length of the CDR3 is 14 residues. The germline V gene encodes CDR1 MNHNY and CDR2 SVGAGI (reference sequence).